Each of the 30 T cell receptor beta chains below was sequenced from the same sample in a study of CD8 T cells in Susac syndrome. With random hexamers, reverse transcription was performed on about 0.45 to 1 ug of RNA. TCRdb passed the immunoSEQ multiplex PCR reads through MiXCR, listing each CDR3 protein once. The table lists about 190,000 distinct CDR3 sequences, more than 90% of them singletons. Sequenced sample: CD4+ T cells from PBMCs. These receptors were taken from a human donor with Susac syndrome.

This clonotype was detected only a few times. This chain uses TRBV7-9 with TRBJ2-3; D gene ambiguous. V lost 3 bases and J lost 0, with 7 bases in between. CDR1 is SEHNR, CDR2 FQNEAQ, per germline (reference sequence). The CDR3 consists of 14 residues. The CDR3 region is CASSFTASTDTQYF. CDR3 DNA: TGTGCCAGCAGCTTTACGGCTAGCACAGATACGCAGTATTTT. Drawing the rest from reference TRBV7-9 and TRBJ2-3, the complete variable domain is DTGVSQNPRHKITKRGQNVTFRCDPISEHNRLYWYRQTLGQGPEFLTYFQNEAQLEKSRLLSDRFSAERPKGSFSTLEIQRTEQGDSAMYLCASSFTASTDTQYFGPGTRLTVL.

This sequence joins TRBV5-5 and TRBJ2-5, with D unresolved. The germline CDR1 and CDR2 sequences are SGHKS and YYEKEE (reference sequence). Trimming shortened V by 5 bases and J by 2 bases, and 10 bases separated the two germline ends. The length of the CDR3 is 13 residues. In DNA, the CDR3 is TGTGCCAGCAGTATTTCCCCTCAAGAGACCCAGTACTTC. Its protein is CASSISPQETQYF.

This clonotype was counted a single time. V usage is TRBV12-3 or TRBV12-4 and J usage is TRBJ1-1; 10 bases are a match to TRBD1. The CDR3 totals 15 residues. Trimming cost V 3 bases and J 4 bases; bases outside gene matches: 5. CDR3 sequence: CASSLDRGVATEAFF. DNA for the CDR3: TGTGCCAGCAGTTTGGACAGGGGGGTAGCCACTGAAGCTTTCTTT.

The chain carries TRBV12-3 or TRBV12-4 and TRBJ1-5; no reliable D call. Trimming took 5 bases from V and 8 from J, leaving 7 bases between them. The CDR3 length is 11 residues. For the CDR3, the DNA is TGTGCCAGCAGTCGCGGAGAGCCCCAGCATTTT. Translating gives CASSRGEPQHF.

This chain joins TRBV9 and TRBJ2-3; TRBD2 aligns across 8 bases. The V segment lost 4 bases and the J segment 8 bases; nucleotides outside the gene matches: 15. CDR3 length: 16 residues. The germline CDR1 and CDR2 sequences are SGDLS and YYNGEE. This CDR3 reads CASSPDGGGLKVTQYF. CDR3 DNA sequence: TGTGCCAGCAGCCCCGATGGCGGGGGGTTAAAGGTTACGCAGTATTTT.

This clonotype was seen once. The genes are TRBV30 and TRBJ1-5; D is uncertain. V gave up 0 bases and J gave up 7 bases, with 16 bases separating them. The germline V gene encodes CDR1 GTSNPN and CDR2 SVGIG (reference sequence). The CDR3 is 15 residues long. The DNA of the CDR3 is TGTGCCTGGAGTGTACCTGGGTTATCACGGCAGCCCCAGCATTTT. It specifies CAWSVPGLSRQPQHF.

The gene calls are TRBV19 and TRBJ1-5, with TRBD1 as a possible D gene (5 bases). CDR1 and CDR2 (germline): LNHDA, SQIVND (reference sequence). The ends were cut back, 7 bases at V and 0 bases at J, with 13 bases in the middle. This CDR3 contains 15 residues. The CDR3 spells CASTPPGYSNQPQHF. The CDR3 DNA follows: TGTGCCAGTACCCCGCCAGGGTATAGCAATCAGCCCCAGCATTTT.

The rearrangement uses TRBV20-1 and TRBJ2-7, with TRBD1 identical over 9 bases. The V and J ends lost 2 bases and 6 bases, in that order; junction bases with no gene match: 8. Germline CDR1 and CDR2: DFQATT and SNEGSKA (reference sequence). The CDR3 sequence is 14 residues long. CDR3 sequence: CSARIQDRGFEQYF. The CDR3 DNA reads as TGCAGTGCTAGAATCCAGGACAGGGGCTTCGAGCAGTACTTC.

V gene TRBV6-2 or TRBV6-3 combines with J gene TRBJ2-7; tentative D call: TRBD1 (5 bases). CDR3 length: 12 amino acids. Germline CDR1 reads MNHEY; CDR2 reads SVGEGT. V was trimmed by 8 bases and J by 3 bases, leaving 11 bases between them. In DNA form, the CDR3 reads TGTGCCAGCGGGGCTACGATCTACGAGCAGTACTTC. Encoded protein: CASGATIYEQYF.

Here the CDR3 DNA reads TGTGCCAGTAATACTGGGACAGGGAAGAATTCACCCCTCCACTTT. Translation gives CASNTGTGKNSPLHF. The chain combines TRBV19 with TRBJ1-6; 9 nucleotides agree with TRBD1. The CDR3 is 15 residues long. Losses at the gene ends were 7 bases for V and 7 bases for J; bases not matched to a gene: 8. Germline CDR1 reads LNHDA; CDR2 reads SQIVND (reference sequence).

The chain combines TRBV5-6 with TRBJ1-1; tentative D call: TRBD1 (5 bases). The CDR3 totals 15 residues. The germline CDR1 and CDR2 sequences are SGHDT and YYEEEE. The V end lost 4 bases, the J end lost 3 bases, and 16 bases lay between the germline ends. CDR3 sequence reads: CASSPPGPRDTEAFF. CDR3 coding DNA: TGTGCCAGCAGCCCGCCGGGACCACGGGACACTGAAGCTTTCTTT.

This clonotype has a handful of counts. The V call is TRBV20-1, the J call TRBJ2-2; TRBD1 is a possible D gene (6 bases). The CDR3 is 14 amino acids. From germline, CDR1 is DFQATT and CDR2 SNEGSKA (reference sequence). V gave up 4 bases and J gave up 3 bases, with 12 bases separating them. CDR3 in DNA: TGCAGTGCTACCGGGACATTACACACCGGGGAGCTGTTTTTT. Translating gives CSATGTLHTGELFF.

V usage is TRBV12-3 or TRBV12-4 and J usage is TRBJ2-2, with D hard to call. The CDR3 runs to 12 residues. The V gene lost 7 bases and the J gene lost 1 base, with 4 bases spanning the gap. CDR3 sequence reads: CASIENTGELFF. The CDR3 nucleotides are TGTGCCAGCATCGAGAACACCGGGGAGCTGTTTTTT.

CDR3 residues: CASSSGGPNTEAFF. The CDR3 DNA reads TGTGCCAGCAGTTCAGGGGGACCGAACACTGAAGCTTTCTTT. This rearrangement joins TRBV9 to TRBJ1-1, with 7 nucleotides matching TRBD1. The CDR3 consists of 14 residues. With 5 bases clipped from V and 1 base from J, the junction kept 5 bases outside the gene matches. CDR1 SGDLS and CDR2 YYNGEE come from the germline V gene.

CDR3 in DNA: TGTGCCAGCAGGGAGGGACCGACTAACACTGAAGCTTTCTTT. It codes for CASREGPTNTEAFF. The chain carries TRBV9 and TRBJ1-1; the D gene is possibly TRBD1 (5 bases). Trimming took off 5 bases at V and 2 bases at J, with 13 bases between the two ends. This CDR3 region has 14 residues. CDR1 and CDR2 from the germline V gene are SGDLS and YYNGEE.

The V and J genes are TRBV20-1 and TRBJ2-6, with D possibly matching TRBD1 (6 bases). Trimming cost V 3 bases and J 4 bases, with 13 bases left between them. Per germline, CDR1 DFQATT and CDR2 SNEGSKA (reference sequence). This CDR3 contains 15 residues. Here the CDR3 reads CSASRPGAGANVLTF. The CDR3 DNA reads as TGCAGTGCTAGTCGTCCAGGGGCCGGGGCCAACGTCCTGACTTTC.

This rearrangement joins TRBV5-4 to TRBJ2-6; TRBD2 agrees at 7 bases. The ends lost 3 bases at V and 0 bases at J; junction bases unmatched: 6. Germline V gene data show CDR1 as SGHNT and CDR2 as YYREEE (reference sequence). The CDR3 length is 17 residues. CDR3 protein: CASSWGGFSSGANVLTF. The CDR3 region has the DNA TGTGCCAGCAGCTGGGGAGGGTTCTCCTCTGGGGCCAACGTCCTGACTTTC.

The chain is built from TRBV3-1 and TRBJ2-5; 9 nucleotides agree with TRBD1. With V trimmed by 4 bases and J by 2 bases, 8 bases remained unmatched. The CDR3 runs 16 residues. Germline V gene sequence: CDR1 LGHDT, CDR2 YNNKEL (reference sequence). CDR3 amino acids: CASSRRDGTGQETQYF. The DNA for the CDR3 is TGTGCCAGCAGCCGTAGAGACGGGACAGGGCAAGAGACCCAGTACTTC.

V usage is TRBV7-3 and J usage is TRBJ2-1; 9 nucleotides match TRBD1. In germline, CDR1 is SGHTA, CDR2 FQGTGA. This CDR3 spans 15 amino acids. J gave up 7 bases and V 0 bases, and 4 bases lay outside the gene matches. CDR3 sequence (DNA): TGTGCCAGCAGCTTAACGGGACAGGGAGGGAATGAGCAGTTCTTC. Translating gives CASSLTGQGGNEQFF.

V is TRBV5-1 and J is TRBJ2-3; maybe TRBD2 (6 bases). This CDR3 contains 16 residues. V was pared by 1 base and J by 0 bases, with 12 bases between. The germline gives CDR1 SGHRS, CDR2 YFSETQ. CDR3 loop: CASSLLGGASTDTQYF. In nucleotides, the CDR3 is TGCGCCAGCAGCTTGTTGGGGGGTGCTAGCACAGATACGCAGTATTTT.

This rearrangement joins TRBV27 to TRBJ1-2, with 7 bases fitting TRBD1. CDR1 is MNHEY and CDR2 is SMNVEV in the germline V gene (reference sequence). The CDR3 length is 14 residues. Unmatched junction bases numbered 4, after V lost 5 bases and J lost 1 base. The CDR3 coding sequence is TGTGCCAGCAGTCTCCGACAGGGTAACTATGGCTACACCTTC. Amino acids: CASSLRQGNYGYTF.

The CDR3 loop reads CSASLGTGANQPQHF. CDR3 nucleotide sequence: TGCAGTGCTAGCCTCGGGACAGGGGCCAATCAGCCCCAGCATTTT. This chain links TRBV20-1 with TRBJ1-5; 10 bases are shared with TRBD1. The J segment lost 3 bases and the V segment lost 3 bases, leaving 5 bases of the junction unmatched. The germline gives CDR1 DFQATT, CDR2 SNEGSKA (reference sequence). The CDR3 loop spans 15 amino acids.

V and J are TRBV14 and TRBJ1-1; 7 bases line up with TRBD1. Germline V gene lookup returns CDR1 SGHDN and CDR2 FVKESK. The CDR3 totals 12 residues. The J segment lost 11 bases and the V segment lost 2 bases, leaving 5 bases of the junction unmatched. In DNA, the CDR3 is TGTGCCAGCAGCCAAACAGGGGCGGGGGCTTTCTTT. Its protein is CASSQTGAGAFF.

This chain links TRBV29-1 with TRBJ2-7; a weak D match, TRBD1 (5 bases). V was clipped by 4 bases and J by 3 bases, with 13 bases between them. This CDR3 has 13 amino acids. The germline CDR1 and CDR2 sequences are SQVTM and ANQGSEA. The chain's CDR3 is CSVGQNRLYEQYF. CDR3 coding DNA: TGCAGCGTTGGTCAAAACAGGCTCTACGAGCAGTACTTC.

CDR3 amino acids: CATSQGDRARDQPQHF. The CDR3 DNA reads as TGTGCCACCAGCCAGGGTGACAGAGCTAGAGATCAGCCCCAGCATTTT. The chain has TRBV15 and TRBJ1-5, with D tentatively TRBD1 (5 bases). The CDR3 runs to 16 residues. CDR1 LNHNV and CDR2 YYDKDF come from the germline V gene (reference sequence). V was cut by 5 bases and J by 5 bases, with 19 bases left in between.

The J gene is TRBJ1-6, the V gene TRBV27, with D tentatively TRBD1 (5 bases). Deletions cut 5 bases from V and 5 bases from J, with 13 bases between. From germline, CDR1 is MNHEY and CDR2 SMNVEV (reference sequence). The CDR3 runs 15 residues. Here the CDR3 DNA reads TGTGCCAGCAGTCCAGGGCAGATCGATAATTCACCCCTCCACTTT. Translating gives CASSPGQIDNSPLHF.

The J gene is TRBJ2-1, the V gene TRBV6-2 or TRBV6-3; either TRBD1 or TRBD2 may supply D (5 bases each). There are 15 residues in the CDR3. CDR1 and CDR2 from the germline V gene are MNHEY and SVGEGT. Trimming left V 2 bases short and J 5 bases short, with 13 bases between. CDR3 protein: CASSYRPGPNNEQFF. The CDR3, as DNA: TGTGCCAGCAGTTACCGGCCGGGACCAAACAATGAGCAGTTCTTC.

This chain uses TRBV10-2 with TRBJ2-7; no reliable D call. Germline V gives CDR1 WSHSY, CDR2 SAAADI. The CDR3 extends over 13 amino acids. Trimming took off 8 bases at V and 0 bases at J, with 11 bases between the two ends. In DNA, the CDR3 is TGCGCCAGCTCACACTCTAACTCCTACGAGCAGTACTTC. It codes for CASSHSNSYEQYF.

This chain uses TRBV3-1 with TRBJ1-2; TRBD1 might be the D (5 bases). This CDR3 has 13 amino acids. V was clipped by 4 bases and J by 4 bases, with 10 bases between them. CDR1 is LGHDT, CDR2 YNNKEL, per germline (reference sequence). The CDR3 DNA is TGTGCCAGCAGCCCCAGGGTCACCTATGGCTACACCTTC. It codes for CASSPRVTYGYTF. Drawing the rest from reference TRBV3-1 and TRBJ1-2, the complete variable domain is DTAVSQTPKYLVTQMGNDKSIKCEQNLGHDTMYWYKQDSKKFLKIMFSYNNKELIINETVPNRFSPKSPDKAHLNLHINSLELGDSAVYFCASSPRVTYGYTFGSGTRLTVV.

The V call is TRBV28, the J call TRBJ2-1, with TRBD1 identical over 10 bases. The CDR3 spans 15 residues. V dropped 6 bases and J dropped 2; count of bases not matched to a gene: 4. Germline assignment: CDR1 MDHEN and CDR2 SYDVKM. The CDR3 DNA reads TGTGCCAGCAGGACGGGACAGGGGCCCTACAATGAGCAGTTCTTC. It translates to CASRTGQGPYNEQFF.